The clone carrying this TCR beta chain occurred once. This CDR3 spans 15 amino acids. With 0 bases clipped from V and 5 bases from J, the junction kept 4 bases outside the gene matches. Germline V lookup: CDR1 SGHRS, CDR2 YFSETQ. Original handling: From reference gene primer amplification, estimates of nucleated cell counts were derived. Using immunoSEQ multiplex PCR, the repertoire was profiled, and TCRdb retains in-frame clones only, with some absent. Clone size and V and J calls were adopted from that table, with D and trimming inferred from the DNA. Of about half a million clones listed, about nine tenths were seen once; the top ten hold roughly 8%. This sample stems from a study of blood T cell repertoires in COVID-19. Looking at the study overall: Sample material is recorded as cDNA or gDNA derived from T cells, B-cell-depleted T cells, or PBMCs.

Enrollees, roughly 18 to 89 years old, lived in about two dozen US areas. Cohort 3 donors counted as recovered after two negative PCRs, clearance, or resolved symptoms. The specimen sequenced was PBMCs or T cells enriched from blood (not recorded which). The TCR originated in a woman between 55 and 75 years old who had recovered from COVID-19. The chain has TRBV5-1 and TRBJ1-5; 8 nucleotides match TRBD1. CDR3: CASSLGGTGDQPQHF. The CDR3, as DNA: TGCGCCAGCAGCTTGGGGGGGACAGGCGATCAGCCCCAGCATTTT.